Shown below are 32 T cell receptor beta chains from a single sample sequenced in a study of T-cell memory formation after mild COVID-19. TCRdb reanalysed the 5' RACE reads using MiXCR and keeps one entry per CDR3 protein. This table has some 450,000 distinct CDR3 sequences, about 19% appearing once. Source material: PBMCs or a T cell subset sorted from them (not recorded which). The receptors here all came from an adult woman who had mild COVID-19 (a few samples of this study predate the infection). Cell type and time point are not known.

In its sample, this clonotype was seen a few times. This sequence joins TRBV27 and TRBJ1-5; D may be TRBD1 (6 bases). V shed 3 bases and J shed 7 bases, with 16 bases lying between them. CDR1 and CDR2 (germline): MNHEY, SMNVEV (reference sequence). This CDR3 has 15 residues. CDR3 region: CASSFSAGDEQPQHF. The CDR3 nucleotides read TGTGCCAGCAGTTTCAGTGCAGGGGACGAACAGCCCCAGCATTTT.

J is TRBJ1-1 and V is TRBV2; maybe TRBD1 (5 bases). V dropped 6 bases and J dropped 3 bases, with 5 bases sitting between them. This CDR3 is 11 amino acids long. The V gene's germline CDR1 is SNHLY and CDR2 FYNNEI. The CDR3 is CASRQDTEAFF. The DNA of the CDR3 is TGTGCCAGCAGACAGGACACTGAAGCTTTCTTT.

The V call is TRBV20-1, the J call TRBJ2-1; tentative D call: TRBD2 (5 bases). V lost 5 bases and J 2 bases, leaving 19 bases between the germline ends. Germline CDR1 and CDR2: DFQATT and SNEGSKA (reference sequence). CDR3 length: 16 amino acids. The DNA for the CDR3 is TGCAGTGCTGGTCGCTATTCTAGCCAAACCTACAATGAGCAGTTCTTC. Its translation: CSAGRYSSQTYNEQFF.

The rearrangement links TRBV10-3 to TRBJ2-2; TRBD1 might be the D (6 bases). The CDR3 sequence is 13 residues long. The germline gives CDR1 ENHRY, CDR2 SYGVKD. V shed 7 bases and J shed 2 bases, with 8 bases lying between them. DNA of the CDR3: TGTGCCATCAACAGGGCAAACACCGGGGAGCTGTTTTTT. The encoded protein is CAINRANTGELFF.

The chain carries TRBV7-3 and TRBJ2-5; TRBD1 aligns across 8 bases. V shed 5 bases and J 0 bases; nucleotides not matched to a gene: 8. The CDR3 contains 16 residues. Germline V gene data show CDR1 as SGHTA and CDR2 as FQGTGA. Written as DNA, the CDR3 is TGTGCCAGCAGCCCAGGACAGGGATCCTACCAAGAGACCCAGTACTTC. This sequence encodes CASSPGQGSYQETQYF.

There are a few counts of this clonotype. CDR3 residues: CATSRADGGSNQPQHF. CDR3 DNA: TGTGCCACCAGCAGGGCGGACGGTGGTAGCAATCAGCCCCAGCATTTT. The gene calls are TRBV15 and TRBJ1-5; no clear D. Between the trimmed V and J ends, which lost 3 bases and 0 bases, there was a span of 12 bases. The CDR3 contains 16 residues. The germline CDR1 and CDR2 sequences are LNHNV and YYDKDF (reference sequence).

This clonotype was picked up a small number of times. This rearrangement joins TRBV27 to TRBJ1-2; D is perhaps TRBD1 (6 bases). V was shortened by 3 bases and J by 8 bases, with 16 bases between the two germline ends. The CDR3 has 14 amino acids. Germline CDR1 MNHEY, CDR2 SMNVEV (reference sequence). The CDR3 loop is CASSLHAGARGYTF. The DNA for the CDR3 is TGTGCCAGCAGTTTGCATGCAGGGGCGCGGGGCTACACCTTC.

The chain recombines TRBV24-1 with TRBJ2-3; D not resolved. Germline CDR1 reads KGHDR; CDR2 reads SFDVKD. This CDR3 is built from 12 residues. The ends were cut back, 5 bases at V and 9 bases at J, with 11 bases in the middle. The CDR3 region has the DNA TGTGCCACCAGTGGAACGTCCTCGACGCAGTATTTT. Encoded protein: CATSGTSSTQYF.

CDR3 amino acids: CSARDSWGGTAKNIQYF. CDR3 nucleotide sequence: TGCAGTGCTAGAGATTCATGGGGGGGTACGGCCAAAAACATTCAGTACTTC. The chain uses TRBV20-1 and TRBJ2-4; 7 bases align to TRBD2. There are 17 residues in the CDR3. With 0 bases clipped from V and 1 base from J, the junction kept 9 bases outside the gene matches. From germline, CDR1 is DFQATT and CDR2 SNEGSKA (reference sequence).

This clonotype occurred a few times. The CDR3 DNA reads TGTGCCAGTACCAACAAGGGACAGGGGGATGGCTACACCTTC. Its translation: CASTNKGQGDGYTF. The V and J genes are TRBV2 and TRBJ1-2; TRBD1 matches 11 bases. Losses at the gene ends were 9 bases for V and 6 bases for J; bases not matched to a gene: 9. This CDR3 is 14 amino acids long. CDR1 and CDR2 (germline): SNHLY, FYNNEI.

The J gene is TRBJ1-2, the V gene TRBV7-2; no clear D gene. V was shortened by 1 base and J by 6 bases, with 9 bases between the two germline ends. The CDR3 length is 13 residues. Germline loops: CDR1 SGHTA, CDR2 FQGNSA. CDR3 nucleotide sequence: TGTGCCAGCAGCTTAGATTCGGCAGATGGCTACACCTTC. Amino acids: CASSLDSADGYTF. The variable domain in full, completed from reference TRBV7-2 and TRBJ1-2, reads GAGVSQSPSNKVTEKGKDVELRCDPISGHTALYWYRQSLGQGLEFLIYFQGNSAPDKSGLPSDRFSAERTGGSVSTLTIQRTQQEDSAVYLCASSLDSADGYTFGSGTRLTVV.

CDR3 loop: CSVRSGGQETQYF. CDR3 nucleotides: TGCAGCGTCCGGAGCGGGGGGCAAGAGACCCAGTACTTC. J is TRBJ2-5 and V is TRBV29-1; 9 bases fit TRBD2. This CDR3 comprises 13 residues. V lost 6 bases to trimming and J lost 2 bases; unmatched junction nucleotides: 4. Germline V lookup: CDR1 SQVTM, CDR2 ANQGSEA. The complete variable domain, with remaining parts taken from reference TRBV29-1 and TRBJ2-5, reads SAVISQKPSRDICQRGTSLTIQCQVDSQVTMMFWYRQQPGQSLTLIATANQGSEATYESGFVIDKFPISRPNLTFSTLTVSNMSPEDSSIYLCSVRSGGQETQYFGPGTRLLVL.

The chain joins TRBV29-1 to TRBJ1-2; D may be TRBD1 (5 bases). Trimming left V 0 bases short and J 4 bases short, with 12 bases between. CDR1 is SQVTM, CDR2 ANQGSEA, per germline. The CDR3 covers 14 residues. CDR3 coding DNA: TGCAGCGTTGAAGAGGGGGGAGTCAGCTATGGCTACACCTTC. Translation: CSVEEGGVSYGYTF.

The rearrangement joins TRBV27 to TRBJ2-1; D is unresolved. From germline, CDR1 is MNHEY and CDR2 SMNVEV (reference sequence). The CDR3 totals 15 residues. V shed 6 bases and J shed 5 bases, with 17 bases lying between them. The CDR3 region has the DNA TGTGCCAGCAGCCGTACATGGAGAGCCCACAATGAGCAGTTCTTC. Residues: CASSRTWRAHNEQFF.

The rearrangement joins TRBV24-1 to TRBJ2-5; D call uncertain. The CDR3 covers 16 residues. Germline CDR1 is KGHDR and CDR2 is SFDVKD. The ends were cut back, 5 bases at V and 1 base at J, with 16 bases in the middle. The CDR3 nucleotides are TGTGCCACCAGTGCCTCACCGACGACTTCCCAAGAGACCCAGTACTTC. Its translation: CATSASPTTSQETQYF.

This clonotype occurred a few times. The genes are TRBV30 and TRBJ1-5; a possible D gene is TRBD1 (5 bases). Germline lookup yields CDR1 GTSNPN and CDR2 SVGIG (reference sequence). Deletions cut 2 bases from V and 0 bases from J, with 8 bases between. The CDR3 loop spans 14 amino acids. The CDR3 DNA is TGTGCCTGGAGTCTAGGGGTTAGCAATCAGCCCCAGCATTTT. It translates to CAWSLGVSNQPQHF.

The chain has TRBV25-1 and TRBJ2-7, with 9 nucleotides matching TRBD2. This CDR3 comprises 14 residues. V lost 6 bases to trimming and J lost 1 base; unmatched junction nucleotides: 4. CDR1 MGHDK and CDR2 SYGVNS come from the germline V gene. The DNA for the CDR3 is TGTGCCAGCAGAGTAGCGGGGGATTCCTACGAGCAGTACTTC. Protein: CASRVAGDSYEQYF.

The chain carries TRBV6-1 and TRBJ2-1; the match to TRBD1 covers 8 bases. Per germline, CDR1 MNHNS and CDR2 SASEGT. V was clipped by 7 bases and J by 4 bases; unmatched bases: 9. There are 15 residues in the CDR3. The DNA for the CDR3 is TGTGCCAGCAAGGGCCAGGGACAGGTTTACAATGAGCAGTTCTTC. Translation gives CASKGQGQVYNEQFF.

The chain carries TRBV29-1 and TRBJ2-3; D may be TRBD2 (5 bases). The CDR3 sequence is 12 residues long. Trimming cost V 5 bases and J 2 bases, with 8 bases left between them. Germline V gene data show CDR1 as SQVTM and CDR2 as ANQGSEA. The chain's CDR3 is CSVQDFTDTQYF. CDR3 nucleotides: TGCAGCGTTCAGGACTTCACAGATACGCAGTATTTT.

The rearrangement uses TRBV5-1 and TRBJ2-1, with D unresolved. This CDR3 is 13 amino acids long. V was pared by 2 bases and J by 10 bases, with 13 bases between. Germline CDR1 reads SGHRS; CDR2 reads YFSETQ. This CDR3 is CASSLRNLDEQFF. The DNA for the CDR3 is TGCGCCAGCAGCTTACGAAATCTGGACGAGCAGTTCTTC. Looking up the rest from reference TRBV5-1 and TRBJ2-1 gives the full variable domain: KAGVTQTPRYLIKTRGQQVTLSCSPISGHRSVSWYQQTPGQGLQFLFEYFSETQRNKGNFPGRFSGRQFSNSRSEMNVSTLELGDSALYLCASSLRNLDEQFFGPGTRLTVL.

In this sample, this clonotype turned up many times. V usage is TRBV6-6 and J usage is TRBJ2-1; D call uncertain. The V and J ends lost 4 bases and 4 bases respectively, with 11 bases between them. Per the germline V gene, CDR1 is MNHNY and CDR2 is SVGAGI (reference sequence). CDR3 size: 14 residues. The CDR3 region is CASSSEMRYNEQFF. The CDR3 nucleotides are TGTGCCAGCAGTTCCGAGATGCGGTACAATGAGCAGTTCTTC.

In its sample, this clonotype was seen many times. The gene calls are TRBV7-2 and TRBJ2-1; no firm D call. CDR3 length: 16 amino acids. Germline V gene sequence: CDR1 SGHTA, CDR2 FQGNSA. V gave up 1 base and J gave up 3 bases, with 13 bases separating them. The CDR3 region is CASSLEGLTHYNEQFF. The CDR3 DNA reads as TGTGCCAGCAGCTTAGAAGGCCTTACGCACTACAATGAGCAGTTCTTC.

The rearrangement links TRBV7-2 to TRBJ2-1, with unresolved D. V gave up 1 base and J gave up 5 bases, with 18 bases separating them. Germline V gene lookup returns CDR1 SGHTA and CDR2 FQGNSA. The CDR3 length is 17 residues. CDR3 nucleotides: TGTGCCAGCAGCTTAGATGGGCGTACTGATGTGGACAATGAGCAGTTCTTC. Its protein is CASSLDGRTDVDNEQFF.

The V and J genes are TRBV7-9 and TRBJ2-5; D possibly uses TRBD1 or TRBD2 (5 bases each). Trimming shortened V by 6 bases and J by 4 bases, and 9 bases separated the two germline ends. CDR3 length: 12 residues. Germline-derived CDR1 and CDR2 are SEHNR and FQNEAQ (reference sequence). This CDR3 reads CASSPGTETQYF. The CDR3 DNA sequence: TGTGCCAGCAGTCCCGGGACAGAGACCCAGTACTTC.

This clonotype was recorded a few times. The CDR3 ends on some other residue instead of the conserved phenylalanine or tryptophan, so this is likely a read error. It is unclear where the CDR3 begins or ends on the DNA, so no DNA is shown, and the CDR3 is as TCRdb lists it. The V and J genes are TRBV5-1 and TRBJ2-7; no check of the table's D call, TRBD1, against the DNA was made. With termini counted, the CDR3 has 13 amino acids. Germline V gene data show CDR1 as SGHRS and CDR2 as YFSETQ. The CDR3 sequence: CASSLAPGQPLVL.

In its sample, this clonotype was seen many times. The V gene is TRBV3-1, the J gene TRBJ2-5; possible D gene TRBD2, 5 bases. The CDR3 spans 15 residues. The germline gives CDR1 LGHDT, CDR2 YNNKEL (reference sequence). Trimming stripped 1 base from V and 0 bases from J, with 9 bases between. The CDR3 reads CASSQGTGDQETQYF. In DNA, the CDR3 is TGTGCCAGCAGCCAAGGGACTGGGGACCAAGAGACCCAGTACTTC.

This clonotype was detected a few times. The CDR3 reads CASSYDWATQETQYF. As DNA, the CDR3 is TGTGCCAGCAGTTACGATTGGGCCACCCAAGAGACCCAGTACTTC. The rearrangement links TRBV6-5 to TRBJ2-5; D unresolved. V was shortened by 2 bases and J by 1 base, with 11 bases between the two germline ends. This CDR3 spans 15 amino acids. The V gene's germline CDR1 is MNHEY and CDR2 SVGAGI.

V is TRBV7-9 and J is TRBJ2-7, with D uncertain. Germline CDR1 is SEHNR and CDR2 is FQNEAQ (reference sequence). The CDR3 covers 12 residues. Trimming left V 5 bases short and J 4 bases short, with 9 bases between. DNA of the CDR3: TGTGCCAGCAGCCAAGCGAATTACGAGCAGTACTTC. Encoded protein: CASSQANYEQYF.

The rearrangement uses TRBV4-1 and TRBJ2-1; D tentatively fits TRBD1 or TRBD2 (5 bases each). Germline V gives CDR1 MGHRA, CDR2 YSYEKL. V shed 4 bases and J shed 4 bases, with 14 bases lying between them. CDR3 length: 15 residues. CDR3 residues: CASSPSSGLYNEQFF. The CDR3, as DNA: TGCGCCAGCAGCCCTTCGTCGGGGCTGTACAATGAGCAGTTCTTC.

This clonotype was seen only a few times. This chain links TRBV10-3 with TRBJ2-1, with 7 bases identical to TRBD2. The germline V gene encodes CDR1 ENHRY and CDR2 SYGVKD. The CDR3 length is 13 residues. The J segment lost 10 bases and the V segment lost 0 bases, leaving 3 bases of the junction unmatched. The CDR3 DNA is TGTGCCATCAGTGAGTCGGCGGGACTAGAGCAGTTCTTC. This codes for CAISESAGLEQFF.

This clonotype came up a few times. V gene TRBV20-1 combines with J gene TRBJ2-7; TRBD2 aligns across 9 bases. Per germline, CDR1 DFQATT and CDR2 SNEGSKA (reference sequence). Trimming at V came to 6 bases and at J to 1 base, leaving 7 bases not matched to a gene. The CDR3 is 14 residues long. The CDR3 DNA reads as TGCAGTGCCACCGGGACTAGCAATTCCTACGAGCAGTACTTC. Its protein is CSATGTSNSYEQYF.

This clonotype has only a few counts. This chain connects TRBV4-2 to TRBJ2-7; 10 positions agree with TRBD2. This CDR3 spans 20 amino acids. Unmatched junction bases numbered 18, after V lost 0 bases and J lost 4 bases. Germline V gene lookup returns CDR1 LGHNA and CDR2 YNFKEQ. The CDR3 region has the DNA TGTGCCAGCAGCCAAGATGGGTCTAGCGGGAGAGGGGGGCCATTTTACGAGCAGTACTTC. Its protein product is CASSQDGSSGRGGPFYEQYF.